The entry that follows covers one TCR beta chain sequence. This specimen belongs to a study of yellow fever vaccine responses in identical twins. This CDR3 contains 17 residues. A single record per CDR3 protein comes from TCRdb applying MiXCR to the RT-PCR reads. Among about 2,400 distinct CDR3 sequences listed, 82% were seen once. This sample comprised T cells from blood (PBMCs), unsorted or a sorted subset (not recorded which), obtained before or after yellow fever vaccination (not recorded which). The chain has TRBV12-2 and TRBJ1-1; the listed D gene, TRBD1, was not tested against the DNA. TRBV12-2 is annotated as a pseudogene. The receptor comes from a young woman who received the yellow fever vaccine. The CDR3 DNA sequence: TGTGCAAGCCAACCCCATGACAGGGTGCGATTGAACACTGAAGCTTTCTTT. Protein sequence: CASQPHDRVRLNTEAFF.